This TCR beta chain comes out of a study of post-analysis software for immune sequencing data. Study observations and caveats: Higher frequency in patients than in controls was seen for 5 or 6 TRBV segments, with TRBV5-6, TRBV5-1 and TRBV20-1 among them.

The CDR3 extends over 15 amino acids. V lost 7 bases and J lost 2, with 18 bases in between. CDR1 is MNHEY, CDR2 SVGAGI, per germline. TCR beta cDNA libraries had unique molecular identifiers. TCRdb analysed the PCR reads with MiXCR anew, one entry per CDR3 protein. The data hold about half a million distinct CDR3 sequences, with under 40% observed a single time. Turning to this clonotype: Its antigen is not identified.

The receptor's source is a girl aged 2-17 years with multiple sclerosis. The rearrangement uses TRBV6-5 and TRBJ2-7; perhaps TRBD2 as D (5 bases). The specimen was blood. Here the CDR3 DNA reads TGTGCCAGCAACGACCTTACGCCCGGGGCCTACGAGCAGTACTTC. It is translated as CASNDLTPGAYEQYF.